This TCR beta chain was observed in a study of a mutant IDH1 vaccine in newly diagnosed glioma. The overall study: Vaccination was launched 4-6 weeks after radiotherapy alone, or with temozolomide cycles. Prior therapy was radiotherapy, temozolomide, or both; most received both. The treated group averaged approximately 42 years old and was roughly 62% male, about 40% female.

Study-wide points: Researchers report vaccine-induced immune responses in about 93% of patients.

With regard to this clone: Its antigen is unknown.

Time point reported: week 47, end of study. The study gave 300 ug of mutant IDH1 20-mer peptide per vaccine dose, with topical imiquimod. The table came from immunoSEQ multiplex PCR; TCRdb's copy has only in-frame clones and leaves some out. The table lists fewer than 95,000 clones, 75% to 90% of them singletons. Germline V gene data show CDR1 as MNHEY and CDR2 as SMNVEV (reference sequence). The trim removed 3 bases at V and 5 bases at J, leaving 2 bases unmatched. The CDR3 spans 13 residues. The receptor comes from a man in his forties with glioma. The chain is built from TRBV27 and TRBJ1-2; TRBD1 agrees at 8 bases. Sequencing was performed on PBMCs, taken from a glioma patient whose treatment included an IDH1 peptide vaccine. CDR3 coding DNA: TGTGCCAGCAGTTTTACAGGGGGGTATGGCTACACCTTC. It specifies CASSFTGGYGYTF.